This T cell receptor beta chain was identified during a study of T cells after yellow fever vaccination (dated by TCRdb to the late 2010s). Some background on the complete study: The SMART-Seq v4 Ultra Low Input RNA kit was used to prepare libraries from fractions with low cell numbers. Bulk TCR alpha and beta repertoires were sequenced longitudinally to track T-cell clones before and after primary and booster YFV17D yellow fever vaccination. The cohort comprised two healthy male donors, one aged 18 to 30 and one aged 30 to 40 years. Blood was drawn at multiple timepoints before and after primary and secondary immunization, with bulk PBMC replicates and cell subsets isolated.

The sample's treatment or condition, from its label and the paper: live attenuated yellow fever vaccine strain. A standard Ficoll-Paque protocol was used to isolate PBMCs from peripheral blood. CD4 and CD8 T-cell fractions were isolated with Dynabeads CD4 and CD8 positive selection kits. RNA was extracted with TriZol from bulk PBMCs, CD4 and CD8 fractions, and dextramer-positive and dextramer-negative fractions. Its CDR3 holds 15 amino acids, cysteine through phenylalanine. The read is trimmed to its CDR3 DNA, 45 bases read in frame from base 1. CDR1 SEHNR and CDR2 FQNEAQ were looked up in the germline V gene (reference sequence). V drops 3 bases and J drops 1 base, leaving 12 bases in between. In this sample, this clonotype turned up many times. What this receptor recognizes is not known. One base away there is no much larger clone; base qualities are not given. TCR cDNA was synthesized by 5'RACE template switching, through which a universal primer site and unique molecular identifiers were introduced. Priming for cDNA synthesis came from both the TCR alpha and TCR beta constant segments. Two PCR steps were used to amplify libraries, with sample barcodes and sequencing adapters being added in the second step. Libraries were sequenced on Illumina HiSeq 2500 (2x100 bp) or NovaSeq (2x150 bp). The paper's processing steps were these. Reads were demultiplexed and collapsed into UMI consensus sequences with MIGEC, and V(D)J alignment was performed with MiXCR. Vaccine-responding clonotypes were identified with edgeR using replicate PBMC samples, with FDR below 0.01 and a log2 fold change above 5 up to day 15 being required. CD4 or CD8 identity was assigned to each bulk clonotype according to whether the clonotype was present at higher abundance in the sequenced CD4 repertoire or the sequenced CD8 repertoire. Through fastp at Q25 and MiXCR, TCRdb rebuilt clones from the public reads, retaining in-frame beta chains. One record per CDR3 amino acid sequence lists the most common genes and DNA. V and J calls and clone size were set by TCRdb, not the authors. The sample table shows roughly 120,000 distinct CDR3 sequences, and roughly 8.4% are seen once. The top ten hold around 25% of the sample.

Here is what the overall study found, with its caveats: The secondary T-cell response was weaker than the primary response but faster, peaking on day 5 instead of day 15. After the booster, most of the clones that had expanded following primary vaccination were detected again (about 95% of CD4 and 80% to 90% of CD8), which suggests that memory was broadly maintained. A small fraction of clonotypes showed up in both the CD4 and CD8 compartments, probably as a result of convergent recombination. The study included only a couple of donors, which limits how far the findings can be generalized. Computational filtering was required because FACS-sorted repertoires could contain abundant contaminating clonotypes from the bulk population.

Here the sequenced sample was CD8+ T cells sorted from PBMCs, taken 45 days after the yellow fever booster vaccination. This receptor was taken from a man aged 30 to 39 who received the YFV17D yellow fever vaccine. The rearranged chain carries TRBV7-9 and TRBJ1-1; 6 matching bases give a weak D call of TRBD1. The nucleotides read TGTGCCAGCAGCTTTACAGGGCCGGCGAACACTGAAGCTTTCTTT. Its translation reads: CASSFTGPANTEAFF. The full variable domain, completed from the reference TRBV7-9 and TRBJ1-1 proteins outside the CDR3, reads DTGVSQNPRHKITKRGQNVTFRCDPISEHNRLYWYRQTLGQGPEFLTYFQNEAQLEKSRLLSDRFSAERPKGSFSTLEIQRTEQGDSAMYLCASSFTGPANTEAFFGQGTRLTVV.